The 7 T cell receptor beta chains listed next were all sequenced from one sample in a study of radiotherapy plus CTLA-4 blockade in lung cancer. TCRdb's copy holds only in-frame clones and misses some; the assay was immunoSEQ multiplex PCR. This repertoire shows about 70,000 clones, 65% to 80% found once; its top ten account for more than 8.5%. Sequences were derived from peripheral blood, sampled from a patient treated with radiotherapy plus ipilimumab. Receptors originate from a human donor with non-small cell lung cancer who had a complete response to radiotherapy plus ipilimumab.

Details on this clone: Other DNA sequences of this sample code for an identical CDR3. This chain joins TRBV5-1 and TRBJ1-5; 9 bases line up with TRBD1. Germline assignment: CDR1 SGHRS and CDR2 YFSETQ. This CDR3 spans 15 amino acids. Losses at the gene ends were 4 bases for V and 2 bases for J; bases not matched to a gene: 4. CDR3 DNA: TGCGCCAGCAGCCGGACAGGGGAAGGCAATCAGCCCCAGCATTTT. This gives the protein CASSRTGEGNQPQHF. Together with reference TRBV5-1 and TRBJ1-5, the CDR3 gives the full variable domain: KAGVTQTPRYLIKTRGQQVTLSCSPISGHRSVSWYQQTPGQGLQFLFEYFSETQRNKGNFPGRFSGRQFSNSRSEMNVSTLELGDSALYLCASSRTGEGNQPQHFGDGTRLSIL.

This clone was seen only a few times. The chain couples TRBV19 to TRBJ2-5; the D gene is possibly TRBD1 (6 bases). The CDR3 spans 13 residues. Per the germline V gene, CDR1 is LNHDA and CDR2 is SQIVND (reference sequence). V gave up 4 bases and J gave up 3 bases, with 9 bases separating them. The CDR3 region has the DNA TGTGCCAGTAGTAGGGACAAAAAAGAGACCCAGTACTTC. This gives the protein CASSRDKKETQYF. Together with reference TRBV19 and TRBJ2-5, the CDR3 gives the full variable domain: DGGITQSPKYLFRKEGQNVTLSCEQNLNHDAMYWYRQDPGQGLRLIYYSQIVNDFQKGDIAEGYSVSREKKESFPLTVTSAQKNPTAFYLCASSRDKKETQYFGPGTRLLVL.

This chain links TRBV7-2 with TRBJ2-7; the match to TRBD2 covers 7 bases. CDR1 SGHTA and CDR2 FQGNSA come from the germline V gene. V was pared by 2 bases and J by 0 bases, with 4 bases of the junction left unmatched. The CDR3 has 15 residues. The CDR3 DNA reads TGTGCCAGCAGCTTAACGGCTAGCGGCTCCTACGAGCAGTACGTC. Translating it yields CASSLTASGSYEQYV.

In its sample, this clone was seen a few times. The chain combines TRBV4-1 with TRBJ2-1, with no clear D. The V end lost 4 bases, the J end lost 10 bases, and 14 bases lay between the germline ends. The CDR3 contains 13 residues. From germline, CDR1 is MGHRA and CDR2 YSYEKL. This CDR3 is CASSPSDRQEQFF. CDR3 DNA sequence: TGCGCCAGCAGCCCCTCGGACCGCCAAGAGCAGTTCTTC.

This chain links TRBV11-3 with TRBJ2-3; D may be TRBD1 or TRBD2 (5 bases each). Germline lookup yields CDR1 SGHNT and CDR2 YENEEA. This CDR3 region has 14 residues. V was clipped by 5 bases and J by 6 bases, with 15 bases between them. CDR3 residues: CASSATGTLDTQYF. CDR3 DNA sequence: TGTGCCAGCAGCGCAACCGGGACCCTTGATACGCAGTATTTT.

There are a few counts of this clone. V gene TRBV19 combines with J gene TRBJ2-7, with TRBD2 matching 10 bases. The germline gives CDR1 LNHDA, CDR2 SQIVND (reference sequence). This CDR3 has 16 residues. V was clipped by 2 bases and J by 0 bases; unmatched bases: 4. This chain's CDR3 is CASSISKREGSYEQYV. The CDR3 DNA is TGTGCCAGTAGTATATCGAAGCGGGAGGGCTCCTACGAGCAGTACGTC.

The chain carries TRBV5-6 and TRBJ2-7; D is perhaps TRBD2 (6 bases). V dropped 0 bases and J dropped 0 bases, with 16 bases sitting between them. The CDR3 is made up of 17 amino acids. Germline values: CDR1 SGHDT, CDR2 YYEEEE. CDR3 amino acids: CASSLDATSVFSYEQYF. The CDR3 DNA reads as TGTGCCAGCAGCTTGGATGCGACTAGTGTTTTCTCCTACGAGCAGTACTTC.